This T cell receptor (beta chain) originates from a study of identical twins. Trimming cost V 2 bases and J 3 bases, with 5 bases left between them. The CDR3 consists of 14 residues. Germline loops: CDR1 MNHEY, CDR2 SMNVEV (reference sequence). TCRdb reanalysed the 5' RACE reads using MiXCR and keeps one entry per CDR3 protein. The sample includes under 1 million distinct CDR3 sequences, over 9% of them seen just once. These data were also reused for a study on yellow fever vaccine responses in identical twins.

Sequencing was performed on PBMCs. The clonotype comes from a woman aged 18-35 years in good health. This chain uses TRBV27 with TRBJ2-6; no reliable D call. Here the CDR3 reads CASSLGLGANVLTF. CDR3 DNA: TGTGCCAGCAGTTTAGGGCTTGGGGCCAACGTCCTGACTTTC. Using reference TRBV27 and TRBJ2-6 for the parts outside the CDR3, the full variable domain is EAQVTQNPRYLITVTGKKLTVTCSQNMNHEYMSWYRQDPGLGLRQIYYSMNVEVTDKGDVPEGYKVSRKEKRNFPLILESPSPNQTSLYFCASSLGLGANVLTFGAGSRLTVL.